This T cell receptor (beta chain) was sequenced for a study of T cells in women clearing cervical HPV infection. Study-level background: Donors had HPV16-related CIN3 or worse; 2 had invasive cancer.

The CDR3 is made up of 14 amino acids. CDR1 and CDR2 (germline): LNHDA, SQIVND (reference sequence). With V trimmed by 7 bases and J by 3 bases, 3 bases remained unmatched. Using immunoSEQ multiplex PCR, the repertoire was profiled, and TCRdb retains in-frame clones only, with some absent. Seen in this sample are around 30,000 clones; the ten most common clones hold 2.8%. About this clone itself: The read ends 3 residues early relative to the CDR3; the germline J gene fills the gap.

HPV was found by MY09/MY11 PCR and dot-blot genotyping. The gene calls are TRBV19 and TRBJ2-2, with TRBD1 identical over 9 bases. This TCR was sampled from a woman between 18 and 70 years old with a cervical HPV16 infection that either progressed to CIN3+ or cleared (not recorded which). The specimen was blood buffy coat. The sequenced CDR3 bases are TGTGCCAGTACCTGGACAGGGGACACCGGGGAG. Its protein product is CASTWTGDTGE. The full CDR3 protein reads CASTWTGDTGELFF.